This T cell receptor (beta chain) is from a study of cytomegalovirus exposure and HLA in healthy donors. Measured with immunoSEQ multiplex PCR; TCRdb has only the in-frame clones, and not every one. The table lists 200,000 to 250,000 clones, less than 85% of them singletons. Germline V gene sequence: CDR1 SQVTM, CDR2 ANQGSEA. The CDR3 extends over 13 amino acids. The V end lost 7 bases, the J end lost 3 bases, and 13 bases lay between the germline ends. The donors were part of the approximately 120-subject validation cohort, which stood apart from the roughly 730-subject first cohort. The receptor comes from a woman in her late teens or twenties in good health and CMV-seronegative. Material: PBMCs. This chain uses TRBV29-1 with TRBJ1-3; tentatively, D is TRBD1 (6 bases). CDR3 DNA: TGCAGCGGGTACAGGGAGGGTGGAAACACCATATATTTT. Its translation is CSGYREGGNTIYF.